The T cell receptor beta chain described here comes from a study of blood T cells in healthy people across ages. V was pared by 5 bases and J by 1 base, with 11 bases between. The CDR3 extends over 14 amino acids. Looked up from germline, CDR1 is LGHNT and CDR2 is FRNRAP. Using a J-beta primer mix together with a sample-barcoded 5' primer, a second PCR was run for about 7 to 12 cycles. TCRdb used MiXCR to reprocess the 5' RACE reads, holding one entry per CDR3 protein. Of roughly 1.9 million distinct CDR3 sequences listed, approximately 39% are singletons. The source material was blood. The receptor comes from a human donor in good health. The chain employs TRBV12-5 and TRBJ1-2; no clear D. CDR3 nucleotides: TGTGCTAGTGGTCCAGGTGGAGGTAACTATGGCTACACCTTC. Its protein is CASGPGGGNYGYTF.